This T cell receptor beta chain was identified in a study of T cells in Graves' hyperthyroidism and ophthalmopathy (dated by TCRdb to the late 2010s). For context, the study as a whole: Peripheral blood was collected at initial diagnosis, before any treatment. For training and testing, the 100 or so patients in the discovery cohort were randomly divided in a 7:3 ratio. To identify distinguishing TCR V-J signatures, a discovery cohort of 100 or so patients was used, comprising 40 to 45 with Graves' ophthalmopathy and around 57 with stable Graves' hyperthyroidism. After blood sampling, hyperthyroidism patients were treated with methimazole at a starting dose of 30 mg daily, and ophthalmopathy patients were treated with high-dose intravenous methylprednisolone. Prospective prediction of ophthalmopathy was tested in an independent validation cohort consisting of some 20 hyperthyroidism patients and around 16 patients who later progressed to ophthalmopathy. In about 6 Graves' hyperthyroidism patients, the study also compared T-cell repertoires from thyroid tissue with T-cell repertoires from blood. The paper reports TCR Vbeta CDR3 sequencing of 130 to 150 peripheral blood samples: around 41 ophthalmopathy, roughly 74 hyperthyroidism and 17 progressor patients. What the authors observed across the whole study: Most expanded thyroid clonotypes (frequency above 0.001) were also detected in blood, suggesting blood repertoires may reflect thyroid immune responses. During validation, the model predicted progression to ophthalmopathy a median of approximately 6 months ahead of onset, with 70.59% sensitivity and 72% to 80% specificity. Sample size was not statistically predetermined, and investigators were not blinded to group allocation. A model built on a 13 V-J signature distinguished ophthalmopathy from stable hyperthyroidism, reaching 85% to 90% sensitivity and 81.08% specificity in cross-validation and 80%/75% in testing.

There are a few counts of this clonotype. This clone's antigen is unknown. A read error may produce the germline difference seen at one junction end. The CDR3, cysteine through phenylalanine, is 15 amino acids long. The CDR3 DNA has 45 bases and is translated from base 1. The germline V gene gives CDR1 as MDHEN and CDR2 as SYDVKM. Ophthalmopathy patients had moderately to severely active disease, with a Clinical Activity Score of 3 or more, a NOSPECS grade of 4 or more, and a disease duration of less than 3 months. Patients with uncontrolled infections, other autoimmune diseases, pregnancy or lactation were excluded. Diagnoses relied on clinical symptoms, serum thyroxine and TRAb, thyroid ultrasound and orbital computed tomography. Ficoll-Paque density gradient centrifugation was used to isolate PBMCs from around 10 ml of fresh peripheral blood. Total RNA was extracted with Trizol reagent, and quality was checked on an Agilent 2100 Bioanalyzer.

TCR beta CDR3 regions were amplified from RNA transcripts. The TCR CDR3 was subjected to a first round of RT-PCR using the HTBI primer set and the Qiagen OneStep RT-PCR kit. A second multiplex PCR round built the libraries, followed by size selection and purification. The libraries were sequenced on an Illumina HiSeq2000 using paired-end 100 bp reads. Per the source publication's procedure: Raw data were processed with SOAPnuke, discarding reads with adapters, uncalled bases, mean Phred below 15, or no exact constant-primer or identifier match. High-quality paired reads were merged with COPE v1.2.5, and unique nucleotide sequences were defined as clonotypes. Clonotypes were aligned to IMGT TRBV, TRBD and TRBJ reference segments using MiTCR v1.1. Only V-J combinations with frequency above 0.0001, covering approximately 99% of repertoires, were analysed. The TCS score was defined as F50 (clonal expansion) divided by E x V (chaos), with BLOSUM62-based TCRdist calculated between CDR3 peptides within each V-J. Welch's t-statistics and random forest reduced approximately 520 V-J features to roughly 13, which were used in a naive Bayes classifier (R e1071). Through fastp at Q25 and MiXCR, TCRdb rebuilt clones from the public reads, retaining in-frame beta chains. Each record represents a unique CDR3 protein, reported with the most common genes and DNA among its rows. These V and J calls derive from TCRdb rather than the authors' analysis. The sample includes more than 350,000 distinct CDR3 sequences, with nearly 15% observed a single time. The top ten clonotypes cover under 25% of the sample.

The sequencing input was blood. The rearranged segments are TRBV28 and TRBJ2-5; 11 of the junction bases match TRBD2. This receptor was obtained from a woman aged 60 to 75 with Graves' ophthalmopathy. The DNA reads TGTGCCAGCAGTTCCCGGGGACTAGCGGAAGAGACCCGGTACTTC. Protein translation: CASSSRGLAEETRYF.